The source of this T cell receptor beta chain is a study of cytomegalovirus exposure and HLA in healthy donors (dated by TCRdb to 2015 to 2018). With respect to the entire study: In an earlier analysis of roughly 500 of the donors, 276 Gb of sequence data and 95 million to 130 million unique TCR beta sequences from roughly 190 million T cells were reported. An early release covering over 500 HLA-typed donors comprised roughly 300 gigabases of sequencing data and some 79 million unique TCR sequences. Among the 398 genotyped donors, around 81% belonged to the genetic ancestry cluster associated with self-reported Caucasian donors. The aim of the study was to test whether cataloging public T cell receptors could identify signatures of past pathogen exposure. Using immunosequencing, the study profiled T cell repertoires from some 670 subjects and related those repertoires to cytomegalovirus serostatus. Along with the approximately 620-subject first cohort, a separate validation cohort of over a hundred different subjects was used. High-throughput TCR immunosequencing, statistical association of individual TCRs with disease status, and machine learning were combined to predict cytomegalovirus infection status. To study patterns of TCR occurrence, a later analysis re-analyzed previously published TCR beta repertoires from 550 to 800 donors and added high-resolution HLA genotyping. In the later analysis, no new phenotypic data were used to find candidate immune exposures; instead, reliance was placed on TCR beta sequences and their occurrence across donors. An earlier analysis of a few hundred of the donors applied high-throughput TCR beta sequencing to assess whether each TCR beta V gene segment acted as functional or pseudogenic. Donor age, sex, ethnicity and CMV serostatus were collected together with the repertoire data. A later genetic analysis took genome-wide SNP genotypes for about 55% of the 666 donors and used that subset as a discovery cohort. Every repertoire in the discovery cohort had been generated on one and the same sequencing platform. Both class I and class II loci were covered by HLA typing, at four-digit resolution. The number of typed donors differed by locus: about 620-640 for A, B, C, DRB1 and DQB1; 500 to 550 for DQA1; roughly 600 for DPA1; and 400 to 480 for DPB1. Several DR-DQ haplotypes were handled as single units for association and clustering, since linkage in the cohort was strong. On average, approximately 250,000 unique TCR beta nucleotide sequences were sequenced per donor among a few hundred genotyped donors of the cohort, with around 19% of those sequences being non-productive. What the study reported, not specific to this receptor: Because counts were too low, 15 to 20 rarely observed V segments, including chromosome 9 orphons, were excluded from the earlier analysis of around 590 of the donors. An association between a missense DCLRE1C variant and V-gene and J-gene trimming of TCR beta chains was found in a later genetic analysis and replicated in an independent cohort. Several of the top co-occurrence clusters appeared to be linked to parvovirus B19, influenza, CMV and Epstein-Barr virus, according to a later analysis. In a later analysis, about 17,000 TCR beta sequences were associated with specific HLA alleles at a false discovery rate of 0.05. In a later analysis, the rate of TCR association differed among HLA loci, with DRB1 alleles having the most associated TCRs and HLA-C alleles having the fewest. A further reported finding was that TCR beta sequences accurately predicted the HLA-A and HLA-B alleles for most subjects in the first cohort. The classifier was reported to diagnose cytomegalovirus status with high specificity and sensitivity in both the original cohort and the validation cohort. Most TCR sequences were seen in very few donors, while some public TCRs were found in many individuals. Because some donors lacked HLA typing at each locus, the association tests relied only on the typed subset. Strong co-occurrence of HLA alleles, especially DR and DQ, made assigning TCR associations to individual alleles difficult. Immune exposure information for the cohort was limited to CMV serostatus. According to a later genetic analysis, donors in an Asian-associated ancestry cluster had fewer N-insertions in productive TCRs than the roughly 670-donor mean. In a later analysis, most CMV-associated TCR beta chains were found to appear HLA-restricted, with HLA associations seemingly driven largely by CMV exposure. In this cohort, only TCR beta chains were sequenced, and detectable features were limited by the absence of alpha or paired-chain data. In vitro tests confirmed that a few of the cytomegalovirus-associated TCR beta chains recognize cytomegalovirus antigens. The study listed 164 TCR beta chains as associated with cytomegalovirus. Correlated functional status among segregating V segments might reflect linkage disequilibrium, but an unknown experimental factor could not be ruled out. A cluster of highly shared sequence variants was judged likely to represent a technical artifact of the sequencing pipeline. Some IMGT-functional V segments, including TRBV6-2 and TRBV6-3, could not be told apart with the 87-base-pair reads, so those segments were excluded. In a later analysis, HLA-associated TCR beta chains showed more clonal expansion and lower generation probabilities than non-associated chains that were equally common. Sequencing depth was assumed to be roughly uniform across donors in the presence/absence analyses, though that assumption may not hold. The authors suggested that the approach could potentially be generalized to other disease states and immunological phenotypes. Broadly in line with IMGT annotations, most TCR beta V segments showed up in productive rearrangements about 87% or about 30% of the time in an earlier analysis of a few hundred of the donors.

For this chain, trimming is 1 base at the V end and 7 bases at the J end, and the number of junction bases without a gene match is 4. The CDR3 measures 15 amino acids from cysteine to phenylalanine. Only the CDR3 DNA stays, 45 bases, in frame from base 1. In the germline V gene, CDR1 corresponds to SGHTA and CDR2 to FQGTGA. Library preparation employed the immunoSEQ multiplex PCR assay. For the multiplex PCR, a mixture combining 60 forward primers for TCR Vbeta segments and 13 reverse primers for TCR Jbeta segments was used. A multiplex PCR assay on genomic DNA amplified the CDR3 region of rearranged TCR beta genes. On the Illumina HiSeq System, the amplified TCR beta libraries were sequenced as 87-base-pair reads. In the original analysis: A later analysis counted around 72 million unique TCR beta chains across the 666 repertoires, and some 11 million of these chains were shared by at least two donors. A nearest-neighbor algorithm error-corrected the raw reads and collapsed the reads into unique sequences, merging closely related sequences to remove PCR and sequencing errors. CDR3 sequences were aligned to IMGT reference sequences to assign V, D and J gene segments. For a sequence to be retained, a match of at least six nucleotides was required to both a V gene segment and a J gene segment. A rearrangement was called productive if the CDR3 had no stop codons and remained in frame with V and J, and every other rearrangement was called non-productive. CDR3 was defined according to IMGT convention as the region running from the second conserved V-encoded cysteine to the conserved J-encoded phenylalanine. In an earlier analysis of approximately 500 of the donors, sequences lacking an unambiguous match to a single V gene segment were excluded. In an earlier analysis of roughly 500 of the donors, V segments were called functional above 56.7% productive rearrangements and were called segregating when the between-donor standard deviation exceeded 5%. A statistical classification framework was built for diagnosing cytomegalovirus status from the catalog of TCR beta chain sequences. V and J gene assignment, in a later analysis, came from comparing TCR nucleotide sequences with IMGT/GENE-DB human TR gene sequences. The TCRdist pipeline was used in a later analysis to assign CDR3 sequences and most-parsimonious VDJ recombination scenarios. A later analysis defined each TCR beta chain by its CDR3 amino acid sequence plus V-gene family, and excluded reads lacking a unique V-gene family. A later analysis removed several hundred highly shared, low-generation-probability nucleotide sequences to deal with suspected cross-contamination and a sequencing artifact. In a later analysis, a clonal expansion index for each public chain was calculated from normalized within-repertoire ranks of inferred template counts. Generation probabilities in a later analysis came from a VDJ recombination model fitted to out-of-frame rearrangements, and those results were checked against IGoR. Hypergeometric tests were used in a later analysis to score TCR-TCR, TCR-HLA and TCR-CMV co-occurrence, with a repertoire-size bias correction applied to the TCR pairs. To estimate false discovery rates, a later analysis permuted the HLA or CMV assignments 20 times. In a later analysis, co-occurring TCRs were grouped with DBSCAN, and TCRdist sequence similarity was added when clustering was performed within HLA-allele-positive subsets. Repertoires with fewer than 30,000 or more than 120,000 public chains were left out of co-occurrence clustering, as were four to six repertoires with anomalous nucleotide sharing. TCRdb carries this immuneACCESS record with in-frame sequences only. Its versions omit some clonotypes, under half of them owing to an unresolved V gene in the studies checked, with the rest unexplained. The V and J calls and the clone size are those of that table, but D and trimming were determined from the DNA. The sample profile shows 170,000 or so clones; roughly 78% of them were found once. Approximately 13% of the sample rests with the top ten.

In total, 600 or so healthy bone marrow donors made up the cohort. At the time of sampling, all cohort members were nominally healthy, though unrecorded immune exposures were likely present. The donor tested CMV seropositive, placing the donor among the roughly 300 seropositive members of the cohort. Each donor provided a peripheral blood sample, and peripheral blood mononuclear cells were used for TCR beta sequencing. Genomic DNA was extracted from the blood cell samples with the Qiagen DNeasy Blood Extraction Kit. A note on this clone: Its antigen remains unidentified. No clone much larger than this one lies a single base away; base qualities are absent.

The chain uses TRBV7-3 and TRBJ2-1; 10 central nucleotides agree with TRBD1. The sequenced material came from PBMCs. The TCR sequence derives from a woman aged 45 to 65 in good health and CMV-seropositive. This receptor carries the CDR3 CASSLKGTGENEQFF. The nucleotide sequence is TGTGCCAGCAGCTTAAAAGGGACAGGGGAAAATGAGCAGTTCTTC.